This T cell receptor (beta chain) came from a study of T cells in Graves' hyperthyroidism and ophthalmopathy. The investigators amplified TCR beta CDR3 regions from RNA transcripts. The HTBI primer set was used in a first-round RT-PCR of the TCR CDR3. Using its own MiXCR run on the multiplex PCR reads, TCRdb lists one record per CDR3 protein. The data hold more than 550,000 distinct CDR3 sequences, with about 45% observed a single time. V shed 3 bases, J shed 7 bases, and the junction held 4 bases outside the gene matches. Germline CDR1 is DFQATT and CDR2 is SNEGSKA (reference sequence). This CDR3 is built from 13 residues.

Input material: peripheral blood or thyroid tissue (not recorded which). V is TRBV20-1 and J is TRBJ1-4, with 8 nucleotides matching TRBD1. This receptor was identified in an adult man with Graves' disease, either hyperthyroidism or ophthalmopathy (not recorded which). The CDR3 spells CSARQGASEKLFF. In DNA, the CDR3 is TGCAGTGCTAGGCAGGGGGCCAGTGAAAAACTGTTTTTT.